This T cell receptor beta chain appears in the sequencing data of a study of human T cells and chemical hapten exposure. Study context: Slight differences in pooled library volume were the main source of varying TCR yields across samples.

TCRdb re-called the RACE reads through MiXCR, storing one row per CDR3 protein. This table has 300,000 to 350,000 distinct CDR3 sequences, under 8% appearing once. The CDR3 runs to 15 residues. V was shortened by 5 bases and J by 7 bases, with 18 bases between the two germline ends. CDR1 SGHVS and CDR2 FQNEAQ come from the germline V gene. This sample's time point: patch test 1, 2 weeks after DPC sensitization. Treatment noted: therapeutic diphenylcyclopropenone sensitization with weekly scalp DPC. It was from unfractionated whole blood that total RNA was extracted. This material consisted of whole blood, taken in connection with sensitization to the hapten diphenylcyclopropenone (DPC). The receptor was isolated from a young woman with alopecia areata. Some clones in this sample may be carry-over from other donors' samples. V is TRBV7-8 and J is TRBJ1-5; D is possibly TRBD1 (6 bases). The CDR3 loop reads CASSGRGGWNQPQHF. CDR3 DNA: TGTGCCAGCAGCGGGAGGGGGGGCTGGAACCAGCCCCAGCATTTT.